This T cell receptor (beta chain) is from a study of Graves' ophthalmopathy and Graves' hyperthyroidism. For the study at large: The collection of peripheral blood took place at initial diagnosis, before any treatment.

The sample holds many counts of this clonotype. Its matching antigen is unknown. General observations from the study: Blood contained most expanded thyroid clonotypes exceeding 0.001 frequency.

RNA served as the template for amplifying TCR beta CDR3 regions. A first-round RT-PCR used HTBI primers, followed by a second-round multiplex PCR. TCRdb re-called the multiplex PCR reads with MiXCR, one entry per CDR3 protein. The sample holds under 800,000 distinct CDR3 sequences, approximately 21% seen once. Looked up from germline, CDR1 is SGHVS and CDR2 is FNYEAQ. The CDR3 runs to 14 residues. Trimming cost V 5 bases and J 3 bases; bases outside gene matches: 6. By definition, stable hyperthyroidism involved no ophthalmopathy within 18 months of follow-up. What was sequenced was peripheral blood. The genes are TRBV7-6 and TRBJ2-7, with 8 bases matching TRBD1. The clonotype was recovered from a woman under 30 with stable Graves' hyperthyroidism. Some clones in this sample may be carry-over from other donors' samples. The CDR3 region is CASSEGTGNYEQYF. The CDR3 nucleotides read TGTGCCAGCAGCGAAGGGACAGGAAACTACGAGCAGTACTTC.